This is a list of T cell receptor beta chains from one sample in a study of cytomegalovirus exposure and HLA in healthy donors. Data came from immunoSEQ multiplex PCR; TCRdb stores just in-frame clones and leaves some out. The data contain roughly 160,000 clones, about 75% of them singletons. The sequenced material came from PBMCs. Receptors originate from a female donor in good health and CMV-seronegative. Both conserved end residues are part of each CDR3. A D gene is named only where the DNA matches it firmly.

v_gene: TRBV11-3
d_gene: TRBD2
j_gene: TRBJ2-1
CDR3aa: CASSPSSGTSAEQFF
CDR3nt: TGTGCCAGCAGCCCGAGTTCCGGGACTAGCGCTGAGCAGTTCTTC

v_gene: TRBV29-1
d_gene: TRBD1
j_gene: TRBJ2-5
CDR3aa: CSVGQGRGETQYF
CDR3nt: TGCAGCGTCGGACAGGGGCGCGGCGAGACCCAGTACTTC

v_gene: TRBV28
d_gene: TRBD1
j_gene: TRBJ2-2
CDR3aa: CASETGTPGELFF
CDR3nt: TGTGCCAGCGAGACAGGGACACCCGGGGAGCTGTTTTTT

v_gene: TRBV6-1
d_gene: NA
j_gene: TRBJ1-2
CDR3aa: CASSPTVNYGYTF
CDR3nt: TGTGCCAGCAGCCCGACAGTTAACTATGGCTACACCTTC

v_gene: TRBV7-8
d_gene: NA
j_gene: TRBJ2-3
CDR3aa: CASSPYGFRTDTQYF
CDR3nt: TGTGCCAGCAGCCCCTACGGGTTCCGGACAGATACGCAGTATTTT

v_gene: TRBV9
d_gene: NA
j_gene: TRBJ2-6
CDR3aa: CASSVGAGVSGANVLTF
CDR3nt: TGTGCCAGCAGCGTAGGGGCAGGGGTGAGTGGGGCCAACGTCCTGACTTTC

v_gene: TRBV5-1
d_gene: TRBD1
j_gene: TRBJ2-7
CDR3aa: CASSFGDRGGEQYF
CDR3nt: TGCGCCAGCAGCTTCGGGGACAGGGGAGGCGAGCAGTACTTC

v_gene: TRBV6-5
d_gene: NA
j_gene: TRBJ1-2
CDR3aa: CASSEGTVNYGYTF
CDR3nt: TGTGCCAGCAGCGAGGGAACGGTTAACTATGGCTACACCTTC

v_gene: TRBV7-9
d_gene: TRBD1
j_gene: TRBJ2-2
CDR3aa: CASSLQGAFGGELFF
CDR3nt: TGTGCCAGCAGCTTACAGGGGGCTTTCGGCGGGGAGCTGTTTTTT

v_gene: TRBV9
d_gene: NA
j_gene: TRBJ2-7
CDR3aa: CASSVAPLSEQYF
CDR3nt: TGTGCCAGCAGCGTAGCCCCCCTGTCCGAGCAGTACTTC

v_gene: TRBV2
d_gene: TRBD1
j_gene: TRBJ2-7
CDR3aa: CASRDRGLPSSYEQYF
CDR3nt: TGTGCCAGCAGGGACAGGGGGCTCCCAAGCTCCTACGAGCAGTACTTC

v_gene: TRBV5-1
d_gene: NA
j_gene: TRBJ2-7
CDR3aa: CASSRRGDEQYF
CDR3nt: TGCGCCAGCAGCCGCCGCGGGGACGAGCAGTACTTC

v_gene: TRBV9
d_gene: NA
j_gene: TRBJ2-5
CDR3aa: CASSERAYQETQYF
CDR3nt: TGTGCCAGCAGCGAGCGAGCGTACCAAGAGACCCAGTACTTC

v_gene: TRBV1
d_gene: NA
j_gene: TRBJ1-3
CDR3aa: CTSSQDRRARAGRRWDTIYF
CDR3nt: TGCACCAGCAGCCAAGATCGACGGGCCAGGGCAGGTCGCCGATGGGACACCATATATTTT

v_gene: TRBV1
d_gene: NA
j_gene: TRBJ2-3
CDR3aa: CTSSPSGPTDTQYF
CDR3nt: TGCACCAGCAGCCCAAGCGGCCCCACAGATACGCAGTATTTT

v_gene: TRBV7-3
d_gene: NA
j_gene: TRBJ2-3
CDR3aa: CASSLGSTSTDTQYF
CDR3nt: TGTGCCAGCAGCTTAGGGAGCACTAGCACAGATACGCAGTATTTT

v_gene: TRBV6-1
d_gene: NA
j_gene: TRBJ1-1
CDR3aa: CASTPGRADTEAFF
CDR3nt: TGTGCCAGCACCCCAGGCCGAGCGGACACTGAAGCTTTCTTT

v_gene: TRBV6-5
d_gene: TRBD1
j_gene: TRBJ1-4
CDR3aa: CASSYSMTGNEKLFF
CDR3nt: TGTGCCAGCAGTTACTCGATGACAGGGAATGAAAAACTGTTTTTT

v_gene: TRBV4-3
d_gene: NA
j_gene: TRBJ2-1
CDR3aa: CASSPEFSSYNEQFF
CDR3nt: TGCGCCAGCAGCCCCGAGTTTAGCTCCTACAATGAGCAGTTCTTC

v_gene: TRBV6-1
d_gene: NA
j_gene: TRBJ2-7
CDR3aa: CASSEGYRYEQYF
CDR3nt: TGTGCCAGCAGTGAAGGCTACCGCTACGAGCAGTACTTC

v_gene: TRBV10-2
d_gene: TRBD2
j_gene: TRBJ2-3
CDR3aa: CASSDQRGEGTDTQYF
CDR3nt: TGCGCCAGCAGTGACCAGCGGGGGGAGGGCACAGATACGCAGTATTTT

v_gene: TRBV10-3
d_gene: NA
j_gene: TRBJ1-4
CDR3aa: CAISGGAENEKLFF
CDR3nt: TGTGCCATCAGTGGAGGAGCAGAAAATGAAAAACTGTTTTTT